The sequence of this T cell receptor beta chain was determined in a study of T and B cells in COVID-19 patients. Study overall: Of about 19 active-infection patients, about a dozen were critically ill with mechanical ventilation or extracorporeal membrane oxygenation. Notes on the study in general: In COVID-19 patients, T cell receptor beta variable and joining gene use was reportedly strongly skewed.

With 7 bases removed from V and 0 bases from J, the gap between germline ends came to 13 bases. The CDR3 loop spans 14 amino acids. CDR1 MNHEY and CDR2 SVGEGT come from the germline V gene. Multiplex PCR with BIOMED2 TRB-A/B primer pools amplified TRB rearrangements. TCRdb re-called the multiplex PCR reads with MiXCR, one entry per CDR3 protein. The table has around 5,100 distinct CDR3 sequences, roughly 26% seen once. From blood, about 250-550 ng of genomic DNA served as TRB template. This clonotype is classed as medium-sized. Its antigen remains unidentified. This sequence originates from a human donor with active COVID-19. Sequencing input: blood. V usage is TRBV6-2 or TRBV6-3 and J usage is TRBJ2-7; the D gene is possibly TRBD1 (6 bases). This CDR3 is CASTPDSFSYEQYF. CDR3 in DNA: TGTGCCAGCACCCCGGACAGCTTCTCCTACGAGCAGTACTTC.